The 25 T cell receptor beta chains presented below share a single source sample, sequenced in a study of T cell responses to AZD1222 COVID-19 vaccine. Produced via immunoSEQ multiplex PCR; TCRdb's table is partial and in-frame only. Found here are 70,000 to 80,000 clones, roughly 89% of them singletons; the top ten hold roughly 2.4%. This specimen consisted of peripheral blood, obtained on day 0 of AZD1222 vaccination. These receptors were obtained from an adult in good health.

The chain couples TRBV10-3 to TRBJ2-1, with D unclear. Germline V lookup: CDR1 ENHRY, CDR2 SYGVKD. V was clipped by 4 bases and J by 6 bases, with 13 bases between them. The CDR3 loop spans 14 amino acids. This CDR3 is CAISGDFVGNEQFF. DNA for the CDR3: TGTGCCATCAGTGGTGACTTTGTCGGCAATGAGCAGTTCTTC.

V usage is TRBV28 and J usage is TRBJ1-3; TRBD1 might be the D (5 bases). V lost 6 bases to trimming and J lost 2 bases, with 11 bases between them. Per germline, CDR1 MDHEN and CDR2 SYDVKM. The CDR3 loop spans 14 amino acids. Here the CDR3 DNA reads TGTGCCAGCAGCCCCAGGGCCCCTGGAAACACCATATATTTT. Translation: CASSPRAPGNTIYF.

The rearrangement uses TRBV6-2 or TRBV6-3 and TRBJ2-7, with 11 bases identical to TRBD2. Losses at the gene ends were 6 bases for V and 7 bases for J; bases not matched to a gene: 17. The CDR3 has 17 residues. Germline V lookup: CDR1 MNHEY, CDR2 SVGEGT. The CDR3 sequence: CASSLTSGVVKAREQYF. The DNA for the CDR3 is TGTGCCAGCAGCCTGACTAGCGGGGTCGTAAAAGCTCGGGAGCAGTACTTC.

This clone showed up just once. CDR3: CASSFSGDGNTIYF. CDR3 DNA sequence: TGTGCCAGCAGTTTTTCGGGGGATGGAAACACCATATATTTT. V gene TRBV27 combines with J gene TRBJ1-3; tentative D call: TRBD1 (5 bases). Germline lookup yields CDR1 MNHEY and CDR2 SMNVEV (reference sequence). V dropped 3 bases and J dropped 3 bases, with 9 bases sitting between them. The CDR3 spans 14 residues.

The count of this clone is one. The chain has TRBV24-1 and TRBJ2-5; the match to TRBD2 covers 8 bases. The CDR3 is 14 residues long. CDR1 is KGHDR and CDR2 is SFDVKD in the germline V gene. Trimming took 6 bases from V and 5 from J; bases not matched to a gene: 7. The CDR3 DNA reads as TGTGCCACCAGTTTAGCGGGACGTCAGGAGACCCAGTACTTC. Translating gives CATSLAGRQETQYF.

The genes are TRBV6-5 and TRBJ2-7; 7 bases are shared with TRBD1. The CDR3 is 13 amino acids. Unmatched junction bases numbered 7, after V lost 11 bases and J lost 0 bases. CDR1 and CDR2 (germline): MNHEY, SVGAGI. Here the CDR3 DNA reads TGTGCCGCCCGGGACAGCAACTCCTACGAGCAGTACTTC. Protein product: CAARDSNSYEQYF.

A few counts support this clone. The J gene is TRBJ1-5, the V gene TRBV3-1 (or the pseudogene TRBV3-2); tentative D call: TRBD1 (6 bases). Germline lookup yields CDR1 LGHDT and CDR2 YNNKEL (reference sequence). This CDR3 is built from 13 residues. Trimming took 7 bases from V and 6 from J, leaving 13 bases between them. CDR3 nucleotides: TGTGCCAGCAACGGGGGCCCGGGTCAGCCCCAGCATTTT. It codes for CASNGGPGQPQHF.

The CDR3 sequence: CASSLRGYNTEAFF. In DNA, the CDR3 is TGTGCCAGCAGCTTGAGGGGTTATAACACTGAAGCTTTCTTT. The chain employs TRBV11-3 and TRBJ1-1, with D tentatively TRBD1 (5 bases). Trimming shortened V by 3 bases and J by 2 bases, and 10 bases separated the two germline ends. The CDR3 has 14 amino acids. The V gene's germline CDR1 is SGHNT and CDR2 YENEEA.

V is TRBV7-9 and J is TRBJ1-2; 8 bases map to TRBD1. This CDR3 is 14 amino acids long. With 5 bases clipped from V and 6 bases from J, the junction kept 8 bases outside the gene matches. The germline V gene has CDR1 SEHNR and CDR2 FQNEAQ (reference sequence). CDR3 sequence: CASSPRTGYNGYTF. CDR3 nucleotides: TGTGCCAGCAGCCCCCGGACAGGGTACAATGGCTACACCTTC. Looking up the rest from reference TRBV7-9 and TRBJ1-2 gives the full variable domain: DTGVSQNPRHKITKRGQNVTFRCDPISEHNRLYWYRQTLGQGPEFLTYFQNEAQLEKSRLLSDRFSAERPKGSFSTLEIQRTEQGDSAMYLCASSPRTGYNGYTFGSGTRLTVV.

The rearrangement links TRBV25-1 to TRBJ1-1, with TRBD1 as a possible D gene (5 bases). CDR1 and CDR2 (germline): MGHDK, SYGVNS. The ends were cut back, 4 bases at V and 4 bases at J, with 7 bases in the middle. The CDR3 covers 12 residues. CDR3: CASSARVTEAFF. CDR3 nucleotide sequence: TGTGCCAGCAGTGCCAGGGTCACTGAAGCTTTCTTT.

The rearrangement uses TRBV3-1 (or the pseudogene TRBV3-2) and TRBJ1-1, with 7 bases matching TRBD1. The V and J ends lost 4 bases and 4 bases, in that order; junction bases with no gene match: 3. The CDR3 sequence is 13 residues long. Germline values: CDR1 LGHDT, CDR2 YNNKEL (reference sequence). In nucleotides, the CDR3 is TGTGCCAGCAGCCTAGGGGGCGGCACTGAAGCTTTCTTT. This codes for CASSLGGGTEAFF.

The rearrangement links TRBV7-2 to TRBJ2-3; TRBD2 agrees at 7 bases. CDR1 SGHTA and CDR2 FQGNSA come from the germline V gene. The V and J ends lost 4 bases and 0 bases, in that order; junction bases with no gene match: 7. The CDR3 is made up of 16 amino acids. The CDR3 is CASSSQAGWSTDTQYF. CDR3 nucleotides: TGTGCCAGCAGCTCTCAAGCGGGGTGGAGCACAGATACGCAGTATTTT. Full variable domain (rest looked up from reference TRBV7-2 and TRBJ2-3): GAGVSQSPSNKVTEKGKDVELRCDPISGHTALYWYRQSLGQGLEFLIYFQGNSAPDKSGLPSDRFSAERTGGSVSTLTIQRTQQEDSAVYLCASSSQAGWSTDTQYFGPGTRLTVL.

This rearrangement joins TRBV7-3 to TRBJ2-2; no clear D gene. V lost 1 base and J lost 6, with 9 bases in between. CDR3 size: 14 residues. Germline CDR1 is SGHTA and CDR2 is FQGTGA. The CDR3 loop reads CASSLNSGPGELFF. DNA for the CDR3: TGTGCCAGCAGCTTAAATTCCGGGCCCGGGGAGCTGTTTTTT.

The rearrangement uses TRBV4-2 and TRBJ1-1, with TRBD1 as a possible D gene (6 bases). The germline V gene encodes CDR1 LGHNA and CDR2 YNFKEQ. CDR3 length equals 16 residues. Trimming took off 1 base at V and 0 bases at J, with 12 bases between the two ends. The CDR3 nucleotides are TGTGCCAGCAGCCAAGTGGGGGGGCAGCTGAACACTGAAGCTTTCTTT. Protein product: CASSQVGGQLNTEAFF.

V and J are TRBV12-3 or TRBV12-4 and TRBJ2-1, with a tentative D call TRBD2 (5 bases). Trimming shortened V by 7 bases and J by 8 bases, and 9 bases separated the two germline ends. The CDR3 runs to 11 residues. CDR3 sequence (DNA): TGTGCCAGCAAACTAGTCCATGAGCAGTTCTTC. Its translation is CASKLVHEQFF.

The rearrangement links TRBV5-4 to TRBJ2-5, with D unresolved. The germline V and J ends were trimmed by 2 bases and 4 bases, with 9 bases remaining between them. Germline CDR1 reads SGHNT; CDR2 reads YYREEE (reference sequence). The CDR3 is 13 amino acids. Written as DNA, the CDR3 is TGTGCCAGCAGCTTAGACATAGCAGAGACCCAGTACTTC. Its protein is CASSLDIAETQYF. Complete variable domain (other parts from reference TRBV5-4 and TRBJ2-5): ETGVTQSPTHLIKTRGQQVTLRCSSQSGHNTVSWYQQALGQGPQFIFQYYREEENGRGNFPPRFSGLQFPNYSSELNVNALELDDSALYLCASSLDIAETQYFGPGTRLLVL.

The chain employs TRBV19 and TRBJ2-1, with D maybe TRBD1 (6 bases). The CDR3 sequence is 14 residues long. V lost 6 bases to trimming and J lost 7 bases, with 16 bases between them. Germline assignment: CDR1 LNHDA and CDR2 SQIVND (reference sequence). CDR3 region: CASSPRQRGNEQFF. CDR3 in DNA: TGTGCCAGTAGCCCCCGCCAAAGGGGGAATGAGCAGTTCTTC.

The chain combines TRBV7-9 with TRBJ2-1; possibly TRBD1 for D (6 bases). Germline CDR1 reads SEHNR; CDR2 reads FQNEAQ (reference sequence). There are 13 residues in the CDR3. V was trimmed by 1 base and J by 7 bases, leaving 8 bases between them. CDR3 in DNA: TGTGCCAGCAGCTTAGGGGGGCGAAATGAGCAGTTCTTC. It encodes CASSLGGRNEQFF.

This chain links TRBV6-5 with TRBJ2-1; D could derive from TRBD1 or TRBD2 (6 bases each). The CDR3 spans 14 residues. Germline CDR1 and CDR2: MNHEY and SVGAGI. Between the trimmed V and J ends, which lost 6 bases and 1 base, there was a span of 10 bases. CDR3 sequence reads: CASRLGGSYNEQFF. The CDR3, as DNA: TGTGCCAGCAGACTAGGGGGGTCCTACAATGAGCAGTTCTTC.

The rearrangement uses TRBV7-3 and TRBJ1-1; possibly TRBD1 for D (6 bases). The CDR3 loop spans 13 amino acids. Trimming cost V 1 base and J 7 bases, with 10 bases left between them. Per the germline V gene, CDR1 is SGHTA and CDR2 is FQGTGA. The CDR3 is CASSLSQGSEAFF. The DNA of the CDR3 is TGTGCCAGCAGCTTAAGTCAGGGGAGTGAAGCTTTCTTT.

The chain joins TRBV7-3 to TRBJ2-1, with 12 positions matching TRBD2. V lost 4 bases, J lost 5 bases, and 9 bases stayed unmatched. Germline V gene lookup returns CDR1 SGHTA and CDR2 FQGTGA. The CDR3 covers 17 residues. The CDR3 coding sequence is TGTGCCAGCAGCTCCCGAAATCGACTAGCGGGGGACAATGAGCAGTTCTTC. It specifies CASSSRNRLAGDNEQFF.

V and J are TRBV19 and TRBJ2-1; D may be TRBD2 (6 bases). The germline V gene has CDR1 LNHDA and CDR2 SQIVND (reference sequence). This CDR3 contains 15 residues. Trimming took off 6 bases at V and 9 bases at J, with 21 bases between the two ends. The CDR3 protein is CASSPLEGYNSEQFF. The CDR3 region has the DNA TGTGCCAGTAGCCCCTTGGAGGGGTACAATAGTGAGCAGTTCTTC.

The chain has TRBV3-1 (or the pseudogene TRBV3-2) and TRBJ1-1; D is perhaps TRBD1 (5 bases). Trimming left V 4 bases short and J 7 bases short, with 10 bases between. The germline V gene has CDR1 LGHDT and CDR2 YNNKEL (reference sequence). This CDR3 has 12 amino acids. CDR3 region: CASSRGEDEAFF. CDR3 sequence (DNA): TGTGCCAGCAGCCGGGGGGAGGATGAAGCTTTCTTT.

This clone has more than one count but fewer than ten. The chain joins TRBV28 to TRBJ1-2; D not resolved. V was trimmed by 3 bases and J by 8 bases, leaving 10 bases between them. The CDR3 has 12 residues. The germline gives CDR1 MDHEN, CDR2 SYDVKM. In DNA, the CDR3 is TGTGCCAGCAGTTTTCCTGGATGGGGCTACACCTTC. It translates to CASSFPGWGYTF.

V usage is TRBV19 and J usage is TRBJ1-5, with 7 bases fitting TRBD1. The CDR3 sequence is 14 residues long. Germline-derived CDR1 and CDR2 are LNHDA and SQIVND (reference sequence). Trimming cost V 7 bases and J 7 bases; bases outside gene matches: 10. CDR3: CASNDRATSQPQHF. The CDR3 DNA reads as TGTGCCAGTAACGACAGGGCGACGAGCCAGCCCCAGCATTTT.